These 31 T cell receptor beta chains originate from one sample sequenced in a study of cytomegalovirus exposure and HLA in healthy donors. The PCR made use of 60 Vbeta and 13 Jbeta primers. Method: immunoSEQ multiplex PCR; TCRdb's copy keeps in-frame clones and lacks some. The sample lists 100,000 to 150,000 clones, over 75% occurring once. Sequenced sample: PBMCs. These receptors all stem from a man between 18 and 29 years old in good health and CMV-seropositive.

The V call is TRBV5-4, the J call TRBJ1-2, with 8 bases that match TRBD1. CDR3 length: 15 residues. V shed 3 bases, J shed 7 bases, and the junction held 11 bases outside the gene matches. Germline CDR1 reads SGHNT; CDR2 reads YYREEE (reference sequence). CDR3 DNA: TGTGCCAGCAGCTCCCCAGGGGGCTTATTGCGTGGCTACACCTTC. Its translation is CASSSPGGLLRGYTF.

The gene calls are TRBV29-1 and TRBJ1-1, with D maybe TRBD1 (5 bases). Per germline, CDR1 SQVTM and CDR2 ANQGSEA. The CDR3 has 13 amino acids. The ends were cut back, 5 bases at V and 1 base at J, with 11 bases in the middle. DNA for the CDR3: TGCAGCGTTCGCAGGGAAGCGAACACTGAAGCTTTCTTT. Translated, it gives CSVRREANTEAFF.

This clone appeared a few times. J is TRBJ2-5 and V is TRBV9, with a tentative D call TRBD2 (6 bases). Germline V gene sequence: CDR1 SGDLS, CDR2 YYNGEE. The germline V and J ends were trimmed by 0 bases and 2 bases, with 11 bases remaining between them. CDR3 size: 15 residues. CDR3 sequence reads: CASSVEGRSQETQYF. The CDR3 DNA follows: TGTGCCAGCAGCGTAGAAGGGAGGTCACAAGAGACCCAGTACTTC.

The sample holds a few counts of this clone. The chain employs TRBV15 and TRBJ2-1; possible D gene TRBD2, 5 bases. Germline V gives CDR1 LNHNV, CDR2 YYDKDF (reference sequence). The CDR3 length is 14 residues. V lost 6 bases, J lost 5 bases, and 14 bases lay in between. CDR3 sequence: CATRIEGIDNEQFF. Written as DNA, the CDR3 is TGTGCCACCAGAATAGAGGGAATTGACAATGAGCAGTTCTTC.

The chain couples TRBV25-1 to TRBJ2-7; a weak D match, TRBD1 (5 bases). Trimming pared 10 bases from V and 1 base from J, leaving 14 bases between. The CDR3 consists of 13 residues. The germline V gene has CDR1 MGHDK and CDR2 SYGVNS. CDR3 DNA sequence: TGTGCCACCGAAGGGGATCTTTCCTACGAGCAGTACTTC. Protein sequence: CATEGDLSYEQYF.

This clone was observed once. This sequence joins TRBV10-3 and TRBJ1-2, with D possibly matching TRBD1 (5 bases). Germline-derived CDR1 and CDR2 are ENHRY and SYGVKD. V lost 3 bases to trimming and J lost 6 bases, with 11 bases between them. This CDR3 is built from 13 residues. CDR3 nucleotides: TGTGCCATCAGTGATACAGGCGTCCATGGCTACACCTTC. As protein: CAISDTGVHGYTF.

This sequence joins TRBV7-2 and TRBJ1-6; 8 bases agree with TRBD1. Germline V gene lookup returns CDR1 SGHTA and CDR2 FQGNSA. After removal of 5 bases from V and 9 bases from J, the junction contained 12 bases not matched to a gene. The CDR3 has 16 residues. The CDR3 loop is CASSPTHRGVSSPLHF. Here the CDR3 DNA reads TGTGCCAGCAGCCCGACCCACAGGGGGGTGAGTTCACCCCTCCACTTT.

This CDR3 is CAPTNTGELFF. In DNA form, the CDR3 reads TGCGCCCCCACGAACACCGGGGAGCTGTTTTTT. The chain has TRBV23-1 and TRBJ2-2; D gene uncertain. TRBV23-1 is recorded as an ORF, its role being uncertain. The CDR3 has 11 residues. V dropped 11 bases and J dropped 0 bases, with 4 bases sitting between them.

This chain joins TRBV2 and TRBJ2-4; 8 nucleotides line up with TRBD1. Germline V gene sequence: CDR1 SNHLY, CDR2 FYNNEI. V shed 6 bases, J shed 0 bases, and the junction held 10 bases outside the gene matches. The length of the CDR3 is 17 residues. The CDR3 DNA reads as TGTGCCAGCAGGATGGGTACAGGGGGTATAGCCAAAAACATTCAGTACTTC. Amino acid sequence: CASRMGTGGIAKNIQYF.

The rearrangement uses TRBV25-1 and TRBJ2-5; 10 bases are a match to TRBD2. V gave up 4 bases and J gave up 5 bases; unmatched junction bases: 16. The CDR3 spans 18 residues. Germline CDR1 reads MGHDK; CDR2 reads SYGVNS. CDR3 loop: CASSGGLASHFGVETQYF. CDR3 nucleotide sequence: TGTGCCAGCAGTGGGGGACTAGCGTCCCATTTTGGGGTGGAGACCCAGTACTTC.

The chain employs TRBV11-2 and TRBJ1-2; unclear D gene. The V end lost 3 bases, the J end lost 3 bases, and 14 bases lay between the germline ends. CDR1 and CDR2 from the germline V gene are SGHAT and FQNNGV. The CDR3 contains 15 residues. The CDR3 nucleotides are TGTGCCAGCAGCTTGGCAGCCCGGGTCGACTATGGCTACACCTTC. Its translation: CASSLAARVDYGYTF.

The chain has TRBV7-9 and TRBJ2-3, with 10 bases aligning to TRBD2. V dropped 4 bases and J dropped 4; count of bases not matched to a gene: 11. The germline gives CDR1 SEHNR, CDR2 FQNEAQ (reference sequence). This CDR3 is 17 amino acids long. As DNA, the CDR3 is TGTGCCAGCAGCTCAACCCCCCTAGCGGGGGTCTCAGATACGCAGTATTTT. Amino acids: CASSSTPLAGVSDTQYF.

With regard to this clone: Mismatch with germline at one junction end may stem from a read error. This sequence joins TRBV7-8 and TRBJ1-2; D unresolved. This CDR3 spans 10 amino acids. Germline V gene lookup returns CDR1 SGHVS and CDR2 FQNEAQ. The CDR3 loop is CASSIEKEAF. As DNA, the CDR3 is TGTGCCAGCAGCATAGAAAAAGAGGCCTTC.

The CDR3 protein is CAISAAGELFF. The CDR3 DNA reads as TGTGCCATCAGTGCGGCCGGGGAGCTGTTTTTT. The chain joins TRBV10-3 to TRBJ2-2, with D uncertain. The CDR3 extends over 11 amino acids. Germline assignment: CDR1 ENHRY and CDR2 SYGVKD. The V and J ends lost 4 bases and 6 bases respectively, with 3 bases between them.

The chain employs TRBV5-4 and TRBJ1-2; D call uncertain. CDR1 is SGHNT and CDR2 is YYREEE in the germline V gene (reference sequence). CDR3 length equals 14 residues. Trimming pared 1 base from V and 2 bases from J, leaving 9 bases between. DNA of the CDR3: TGTGCCAGCAGCTTGAACACACCGAACTATGGCTACACCTTC. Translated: CASSLNTPNYGYTF.

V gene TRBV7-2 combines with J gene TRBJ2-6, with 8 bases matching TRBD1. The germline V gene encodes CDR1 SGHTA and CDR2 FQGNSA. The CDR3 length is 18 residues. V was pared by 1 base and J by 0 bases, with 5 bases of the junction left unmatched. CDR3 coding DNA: TGTGCCAGCAGCTTAGTCGGACAGGGAATCTCTGGGGCCAACGTCCTGACTTTC. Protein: CASSLVGQGISGANVLTF.

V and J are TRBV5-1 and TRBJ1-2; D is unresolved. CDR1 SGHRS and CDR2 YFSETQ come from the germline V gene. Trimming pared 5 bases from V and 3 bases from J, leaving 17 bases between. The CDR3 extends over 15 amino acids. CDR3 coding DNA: TGCGCCAGCAGACCCGATGCGGGTACGCACTATGGCTACACCTTC. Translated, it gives CASRPDAGTHYGYTF.

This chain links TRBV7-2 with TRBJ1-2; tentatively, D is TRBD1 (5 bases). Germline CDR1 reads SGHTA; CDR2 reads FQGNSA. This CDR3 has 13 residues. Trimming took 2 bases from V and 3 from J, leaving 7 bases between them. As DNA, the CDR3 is TGTGCCAGCAGCTTAAGGGACTACTATGGCTACACCTTC. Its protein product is CASSLRDYYGYTF.

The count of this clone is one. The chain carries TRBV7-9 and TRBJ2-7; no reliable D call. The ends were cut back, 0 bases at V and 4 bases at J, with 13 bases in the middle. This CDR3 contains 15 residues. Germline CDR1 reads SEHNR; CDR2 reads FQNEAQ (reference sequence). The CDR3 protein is CASSLAATLGYEQYF. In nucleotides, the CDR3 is TGTGCCAGCAGCTTAGCCGCCACGCTAGGTTACGAGCAGTACTTC.

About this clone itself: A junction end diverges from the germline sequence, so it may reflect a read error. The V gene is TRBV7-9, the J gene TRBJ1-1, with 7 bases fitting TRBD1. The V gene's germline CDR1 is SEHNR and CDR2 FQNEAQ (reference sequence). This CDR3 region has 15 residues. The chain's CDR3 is CSSSDPQGKGTEAFF. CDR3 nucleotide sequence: TGTTCCAGCAGCGACCCACAGGGGAAAGGGACTGAAGCTTTCTTT.

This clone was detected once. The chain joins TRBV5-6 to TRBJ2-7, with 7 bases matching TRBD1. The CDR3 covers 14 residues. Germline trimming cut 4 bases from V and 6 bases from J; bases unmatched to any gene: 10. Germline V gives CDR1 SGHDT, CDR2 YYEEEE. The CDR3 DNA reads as TGTGCCAGCAGCCTTCTGACAGGGACCGGCGAGCAGTACTTC. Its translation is CASSLLTGTGEQYF. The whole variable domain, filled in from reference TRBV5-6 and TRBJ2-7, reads DAGVTQSPTHLIKTRGQQVTLRCSPKSGHDTVSWYQQALGQGPQFIFQYYEEEERQRGNFPDRFSGHQFPNYSSELNVNALLLGDSALYLCASSLLTGTGEQYFGPGTRLTVT.

This CDR3 reads CASSLAASGSYEQYF. CDR3 DNA sequence: TGTGCCAGCAGCCTCGCGGCTAGCGGCTCCTACGAGCAGTACTTC. V and J are TRBV7-9 and TRBJ2-7, with 7 bases that match TRBD2. This CDR3 comprises 15 residues. Per germline, CDR1 SEHNR and CDR2 FQNEAQ (reference sequence). Trimming took 5 bases from V and 0 from J; bases not matched to a gene: 7.

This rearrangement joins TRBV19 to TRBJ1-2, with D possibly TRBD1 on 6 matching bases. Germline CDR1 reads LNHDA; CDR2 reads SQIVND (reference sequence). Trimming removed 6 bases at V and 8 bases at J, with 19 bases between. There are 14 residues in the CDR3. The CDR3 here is CASSPRRGAHGYTF. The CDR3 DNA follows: TGTGCCAGTAGCCCTAGGCGGGGGGCGCACGGCTACACCTTC.

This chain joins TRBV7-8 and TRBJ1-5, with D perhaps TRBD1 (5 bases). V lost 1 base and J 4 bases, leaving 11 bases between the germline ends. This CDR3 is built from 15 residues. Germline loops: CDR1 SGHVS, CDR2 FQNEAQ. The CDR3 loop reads CASSLVRGSNQPQHF. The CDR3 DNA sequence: TGTGCCAGCAGCTTAGTTCGGGGGTCTAATCAGCCCCAGCATTTT.

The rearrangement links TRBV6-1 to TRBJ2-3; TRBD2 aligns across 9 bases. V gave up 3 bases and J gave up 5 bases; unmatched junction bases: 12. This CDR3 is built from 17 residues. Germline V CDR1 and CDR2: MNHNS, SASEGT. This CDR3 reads CASSEFFGTSSGDTQYF. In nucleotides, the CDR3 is TGTGCCAGCAGTGAGTTTTTTGGGACTAGCAGCGGAGATACGCAGTATTTT.

The CDR3 sequence is CASSSGVDYEQYF. CDR3 nucleotides: TGTGCCAGCAGCTCCGGGGTGGACTACGAGCAGTACTTC. The J gene is TRBJ2-7, the V gene TRBV5-6; D perhaps matches TRBD2 (5 bases). Per germline, CDR1 SGHDT and CDR2 YYEEEE. The CDR3 spans 13 residues. V lost 3 bases and J lost 3, with 10 bases in between.

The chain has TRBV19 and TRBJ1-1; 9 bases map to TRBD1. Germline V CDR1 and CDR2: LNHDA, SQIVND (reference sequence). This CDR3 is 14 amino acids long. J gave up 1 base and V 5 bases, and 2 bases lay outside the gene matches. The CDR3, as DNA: TGTGCCAGTAGTTACAGGGGGCAGAACACTGAAGCTTTCTTT. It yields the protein CASSYRGQNTEAFF.

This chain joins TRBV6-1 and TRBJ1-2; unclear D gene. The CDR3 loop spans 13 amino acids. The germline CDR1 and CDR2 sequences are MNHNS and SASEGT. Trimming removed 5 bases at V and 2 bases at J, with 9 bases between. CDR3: CASSRRENYGYTF. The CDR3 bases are TGTGCCAGCAGTCGGAGGGAAAACTATGGCTACACCTTC.

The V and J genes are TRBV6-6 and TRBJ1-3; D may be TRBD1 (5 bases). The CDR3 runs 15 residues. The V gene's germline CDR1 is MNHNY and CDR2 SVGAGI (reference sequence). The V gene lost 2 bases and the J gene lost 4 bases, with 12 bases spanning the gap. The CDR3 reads CASSYSAGRGNTIYF. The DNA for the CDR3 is TGTGCCAGCAGTTACAGCGCAGGGCGAGGAAACACCATATATTTT.

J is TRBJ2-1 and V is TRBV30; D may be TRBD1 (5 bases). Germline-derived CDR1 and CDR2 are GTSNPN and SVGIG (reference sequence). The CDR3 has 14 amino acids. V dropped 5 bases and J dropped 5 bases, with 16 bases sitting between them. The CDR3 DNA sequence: TGTGCCTGGTACAGGCCCCGAGCCAACAATGAGCAGTTCTTC. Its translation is CAWYRPRANNEQFF.

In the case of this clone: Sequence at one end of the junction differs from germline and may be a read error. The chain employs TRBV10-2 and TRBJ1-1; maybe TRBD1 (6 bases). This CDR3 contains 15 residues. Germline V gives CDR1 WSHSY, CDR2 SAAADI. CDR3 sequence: CVSSEIEQGGGFGFF. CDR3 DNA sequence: TGCGTCAGCAGTGAAATTGAGCAAGGGGGAGGGTTCGGTTTCTTT.